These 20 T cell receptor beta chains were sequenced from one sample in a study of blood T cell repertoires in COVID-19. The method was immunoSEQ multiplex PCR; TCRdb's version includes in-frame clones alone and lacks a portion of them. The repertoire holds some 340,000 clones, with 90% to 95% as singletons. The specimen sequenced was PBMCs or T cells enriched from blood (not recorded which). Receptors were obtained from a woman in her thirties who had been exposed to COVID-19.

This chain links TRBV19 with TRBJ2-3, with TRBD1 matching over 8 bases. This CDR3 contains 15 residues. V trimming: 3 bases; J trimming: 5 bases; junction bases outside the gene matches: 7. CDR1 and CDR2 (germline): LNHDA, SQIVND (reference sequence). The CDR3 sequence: CASSIPRGHGDTQYF. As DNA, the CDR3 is TGTGCCAGTAGTATCCCCAGGGGGCATGGAGATACGCAGTATTTT.

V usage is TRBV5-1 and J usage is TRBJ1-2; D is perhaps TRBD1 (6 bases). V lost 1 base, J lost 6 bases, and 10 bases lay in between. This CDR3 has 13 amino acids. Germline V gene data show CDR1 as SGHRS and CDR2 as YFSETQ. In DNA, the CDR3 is TGCGCCAGCAGCTTGACAGGGTACAATGGCTACACCTTC. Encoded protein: CASSLTGYNGYTF.

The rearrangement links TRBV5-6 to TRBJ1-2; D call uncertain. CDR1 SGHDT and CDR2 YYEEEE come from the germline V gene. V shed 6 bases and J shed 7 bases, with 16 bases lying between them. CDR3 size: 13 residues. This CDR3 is CASTLSLISGYTF. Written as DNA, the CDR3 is TGTGCCAGCACCCTGAGCTTAATCTCTGGCTACACCTTC.

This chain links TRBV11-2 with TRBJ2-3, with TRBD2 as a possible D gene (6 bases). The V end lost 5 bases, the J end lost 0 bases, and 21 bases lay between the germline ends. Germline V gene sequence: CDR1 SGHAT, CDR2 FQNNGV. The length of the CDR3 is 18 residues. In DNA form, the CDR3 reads TGTGCCAGCAGCCGACGGAGGGTGCAGGGAATGAGCACAGATACGCAGTATTTT. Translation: CASSRRRVQGMSTDTQYF.

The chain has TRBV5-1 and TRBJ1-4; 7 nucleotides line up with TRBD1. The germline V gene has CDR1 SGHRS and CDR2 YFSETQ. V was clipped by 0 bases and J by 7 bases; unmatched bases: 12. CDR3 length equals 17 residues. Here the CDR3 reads CASSLAANGRGVEKLFF. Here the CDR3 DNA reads TGCGCCAGCAGCTTGGCCGCGAACGGCAGGGGGGTTGAAAAACTGTTTTTT.

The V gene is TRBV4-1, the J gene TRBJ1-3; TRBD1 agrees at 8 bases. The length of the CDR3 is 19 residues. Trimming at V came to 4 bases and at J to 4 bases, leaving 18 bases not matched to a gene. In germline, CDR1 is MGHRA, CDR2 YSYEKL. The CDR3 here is CASSPQGALLRSGGNTIYF. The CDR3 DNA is TGCGCCAGCAGCCCCCAGGGGGCTCTACTCCGTAGTGGAGGAAACACCATATATTTT.

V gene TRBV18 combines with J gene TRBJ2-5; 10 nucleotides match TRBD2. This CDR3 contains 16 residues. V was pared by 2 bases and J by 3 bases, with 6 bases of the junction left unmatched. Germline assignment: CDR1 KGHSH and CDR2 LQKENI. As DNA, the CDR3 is TGTGCCAGCTCACCAGGCAGCGGGGGGGCCGAAGAGACCCAGTACTTC. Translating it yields CASSPGSGGAEETQYF.

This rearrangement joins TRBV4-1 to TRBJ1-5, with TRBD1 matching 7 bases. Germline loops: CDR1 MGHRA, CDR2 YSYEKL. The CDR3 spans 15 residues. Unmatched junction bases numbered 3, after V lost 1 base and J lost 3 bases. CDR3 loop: CASSQVQGVNQPQHF. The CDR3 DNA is TGCGCCAGCAGCCAAGTGCAGGGGGTCAATCAGCCCCAGCATTTT.

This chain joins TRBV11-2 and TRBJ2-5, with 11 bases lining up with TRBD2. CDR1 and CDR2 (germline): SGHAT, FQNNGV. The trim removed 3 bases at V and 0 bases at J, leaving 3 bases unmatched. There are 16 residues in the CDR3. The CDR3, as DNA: TGTGCCAGCAGCTTCGGACTAGCGGGCGACCAAGAGACCCAGTACTTC. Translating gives CASSFGLAGDQETQYF.

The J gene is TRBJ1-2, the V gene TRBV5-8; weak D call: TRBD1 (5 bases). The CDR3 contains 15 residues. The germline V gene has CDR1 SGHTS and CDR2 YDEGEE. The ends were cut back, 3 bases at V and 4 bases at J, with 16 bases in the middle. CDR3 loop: CASSYSRQFGYGYTF. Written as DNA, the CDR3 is TGTGCCAGCAGCTACTCCAGACAGTTTGGCTATGGCTACACCTTC.

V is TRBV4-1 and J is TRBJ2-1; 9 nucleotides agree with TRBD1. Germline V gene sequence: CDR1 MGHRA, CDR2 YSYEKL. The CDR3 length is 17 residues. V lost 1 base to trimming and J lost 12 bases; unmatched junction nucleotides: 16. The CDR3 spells CASSQVLGTGSQRGQFF. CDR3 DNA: TGCGCCAGCAGCCAAGTTTTAGGGACAGGGTCCCAGAGGGGGCAGTTCTTC.

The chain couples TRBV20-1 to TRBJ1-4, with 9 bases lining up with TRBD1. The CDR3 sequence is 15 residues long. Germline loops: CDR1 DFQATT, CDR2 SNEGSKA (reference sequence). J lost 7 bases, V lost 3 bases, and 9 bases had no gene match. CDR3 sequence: CSASARGTGFEKLFF. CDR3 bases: TGCAGTGCTAGTGCCCGCGGGACAGGGTTTGAAAAACTGTTTTTT.

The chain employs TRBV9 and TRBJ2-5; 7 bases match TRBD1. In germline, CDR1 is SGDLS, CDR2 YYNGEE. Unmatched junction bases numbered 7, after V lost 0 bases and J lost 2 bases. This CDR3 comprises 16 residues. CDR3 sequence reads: CASSVARDRRQETQYF. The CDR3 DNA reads TGTGCCAGCAGCGTAGCCCGGGACAGAAGACAAGAGACCCAGTACTTC.

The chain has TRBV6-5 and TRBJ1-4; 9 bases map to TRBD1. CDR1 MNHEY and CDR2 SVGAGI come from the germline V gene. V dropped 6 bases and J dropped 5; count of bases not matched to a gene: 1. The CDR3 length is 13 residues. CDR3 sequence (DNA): TGTGCCAGCAGGGGACAGGGAAATGAAAAACTGTTTTTT. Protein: CASRGQGNEKLFF.

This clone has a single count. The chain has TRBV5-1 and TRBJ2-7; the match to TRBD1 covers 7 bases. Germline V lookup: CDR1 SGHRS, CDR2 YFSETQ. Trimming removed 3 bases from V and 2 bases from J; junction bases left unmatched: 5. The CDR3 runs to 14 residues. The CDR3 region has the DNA TGCGCCAGCAGCTCGGACAGGCGAGCCTACGAGCAGTACTTC. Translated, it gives CASSSDRRAYEQYF.

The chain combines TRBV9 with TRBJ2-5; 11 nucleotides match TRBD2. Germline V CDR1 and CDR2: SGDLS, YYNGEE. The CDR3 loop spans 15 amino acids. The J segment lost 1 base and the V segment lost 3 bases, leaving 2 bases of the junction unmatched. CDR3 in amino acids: CASSAGTSGQETQYF. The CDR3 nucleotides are TGTGCCAGCAGCGCTGGGACTAGCGGCCAAGAGACCCAGTACTTC.

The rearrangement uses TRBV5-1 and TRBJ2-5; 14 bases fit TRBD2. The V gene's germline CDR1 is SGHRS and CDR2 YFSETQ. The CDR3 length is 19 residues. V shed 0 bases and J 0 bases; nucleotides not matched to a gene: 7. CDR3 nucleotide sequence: TGCGCCAGCAGCTTGGCGGGACTAGCGGGGGCGCTGTACCAAGAGACCCAGTACTTC. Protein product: CASSLAGLAGALYQETQYF.

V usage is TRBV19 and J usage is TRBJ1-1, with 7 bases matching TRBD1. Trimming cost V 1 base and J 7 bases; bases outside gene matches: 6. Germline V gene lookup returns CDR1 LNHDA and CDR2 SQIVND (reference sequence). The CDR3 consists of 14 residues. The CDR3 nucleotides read TGTGCCAGTAGTATAGGACAGGGAAGGGGTGAAGCTTTCTTT. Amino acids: CASSIGQGRGEAFF.

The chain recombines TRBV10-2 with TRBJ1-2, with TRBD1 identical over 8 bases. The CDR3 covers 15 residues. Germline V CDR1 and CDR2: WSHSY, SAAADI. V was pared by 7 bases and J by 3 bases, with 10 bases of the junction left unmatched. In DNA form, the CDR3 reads TGCGCCAGCACTAGCCCGGCAGGGGGCGACTATGGCTACACCTTC. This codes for CASTSPAGGDYGYTF.

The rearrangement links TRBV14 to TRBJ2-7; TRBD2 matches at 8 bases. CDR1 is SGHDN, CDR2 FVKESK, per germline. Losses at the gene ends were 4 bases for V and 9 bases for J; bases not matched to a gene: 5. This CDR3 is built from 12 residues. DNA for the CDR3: TGTGCCAGCAGCCCCGGGACTAGGAGGCAGTACTTC. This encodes CASSPGTRRQYF.